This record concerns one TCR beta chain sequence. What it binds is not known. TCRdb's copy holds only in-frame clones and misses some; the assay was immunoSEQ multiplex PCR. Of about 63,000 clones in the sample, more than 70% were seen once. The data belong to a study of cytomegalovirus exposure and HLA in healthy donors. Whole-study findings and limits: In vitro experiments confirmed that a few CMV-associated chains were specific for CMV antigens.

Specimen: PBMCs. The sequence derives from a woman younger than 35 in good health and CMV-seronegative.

The CDR3 nucleotides read TGCGCCAGCAGCGGACAGGGGAATCAGCCCCAGCATTTT. Its protein is CASSGQGNQPQHF. The chain combines TRBV10-2 with TRBJ1-5; 9 bases line up with TRBD1. The CDR3 has 13 residues. Germline assignment: CDR1 WSHSY and CDR2 SAAADI. The J segment lost 4 bases and the V segment lost 6 bases, leaving 1 base of the junction unmatched.